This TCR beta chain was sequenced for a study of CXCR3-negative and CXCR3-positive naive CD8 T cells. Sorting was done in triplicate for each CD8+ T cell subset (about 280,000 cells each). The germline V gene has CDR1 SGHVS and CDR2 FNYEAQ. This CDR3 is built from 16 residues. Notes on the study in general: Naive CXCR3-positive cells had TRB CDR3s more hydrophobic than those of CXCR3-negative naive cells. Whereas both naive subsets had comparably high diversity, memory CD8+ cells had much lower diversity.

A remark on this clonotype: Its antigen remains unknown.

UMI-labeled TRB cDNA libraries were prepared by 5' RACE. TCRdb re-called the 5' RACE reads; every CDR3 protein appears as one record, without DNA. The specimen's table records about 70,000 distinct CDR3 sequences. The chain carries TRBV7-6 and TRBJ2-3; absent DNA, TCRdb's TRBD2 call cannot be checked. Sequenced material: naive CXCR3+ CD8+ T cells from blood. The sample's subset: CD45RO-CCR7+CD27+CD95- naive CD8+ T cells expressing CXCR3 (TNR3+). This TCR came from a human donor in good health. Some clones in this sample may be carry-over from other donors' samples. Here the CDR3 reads CASSKLAGGLTDTQYF.